This T cell receptor beta chain came from a study of cytomegalovirus exposure and HLA in healthy donors. Trimming removed 3 bases from V and 5 bases from J; junction bases left unmatched: 3. Germline CDR1 and CDR2: LNHNV and YYDKDF (reference sequence). CDR3 length: 14 amino acids. 60 Vbeta and 13 Jbeta primers were used in PCR. Produced via immunoSEQ multiplex PCR; TCRdb's table is partial and in-frame only. The repertoire consists of approximately 79,000 clones, with roughly three quarters occurring once and the leading ten covering around a fifth. This clone was seen only a few times. Its antigen is not identified. Study-wide results and limits: Donors were assumed by presence/absence analyses to have roughly uniform sequencing depth. Sequencing likely generated an artifact that appeared as a cluster of highly shared sequence variants.

This TCR was recovered from a woman aged 40 to 50 in good health and CMV-seropositive. This chain uses TRBV15 with TRBJ1-4; TRBD1 agrees at 7 bases. Sequencing was done on a sample of PBMCs. In DNA, the CDR3 is TGTGCCACCAGCAGCGGACAGGCAAATGAAAAACTGTTTTTT. Its translation is CATSSGQANEKLFF.